What follows are 23 T cell receptor beta chains derived from one specimen sequenced in a study of graft-versus-host responses after intestinal transplantation (dated by TCRdb to the early 2020s). Receptor libraries were prepared by the immunoSEQ multiplex PCR assay. TCRdb mirrors the immuneACCESS table, restricted to in-frame sequences. Some clones are absent from its copies; in checked studies, under half trace to an unresolved V gene, and the reason for the others is unknown. The sample table shows around 100,000 clones, and 87% are seen once. The biggest ten clones account for approximately 1% of the sample. Explained via the paper, the time point label denotes: cells obtained before transplantation from donor or recipient. These receptors' antigens are unknown. The starting material was unstimulated CD4+ T cells sorted from spleen or lymph node cells, obtained before intestinal transplant. The receptors here all came from a human donor who received an intestinal transplant.

The chain links TRBV7-9 to TRBJ2-1, with 7 bases lining up with TRBD2. V was clipped by 1 base and J by 13 bases; unmatched bases: 4. In germline, CDR1 is SEHNR, CDR2 FQNEAQ (reference sequence). The CDR3 spans 12 residues. Here the CDR3 DNA reads TGTGCCAGCAGCTTAGGTCTAGCGGAACAGTTCTTC. Amino acids: CASSLGLAEQFF.

This rearrangement joins TRBV18 to TRBJ1-6; D remains unclear. Germline CDR1 KGHSH, CDR2 LQKENI. The CDR3 length is 19 residues. The V gene lost 1 base and the J gene lost 0 bases, with 16 bases spanning the gap. This CDR3 is CASSPLGPGISSYNSPLHF. DNA of the CDR3: TGTGCCAGCTCACCACTTGGTCCGGGAATAAGCTCCTATAATTCACCCCTCCACTTT. The full variable domain, its missing parts supplied by reference TRBV18 and TRBJ1-6, is NAGVMQNPRHLVRRRGQEARLRCSPMKGHSHVYWYRQLPEEGLKFMVYLQKENIIDESGMPKERFSAEFPKEGPSILRIQQVVRGDSAAYFCASSPLGPGISSYNSPLHFGNGTRLTVT.

The V and J genes are TRBV9 and TRBJ1-6; D possibly corresponds to TRBD1 (6 bases). Germline CDR1 is SGDLS and CDR2 is YYNGEE. The CDR3 consists of 17 residues. Trimming stripped 3 bases from V and 5 bases from J, with 18 bases between. This CDR3 reads CASSAKGGRGDNSPLHF. DNA for the CDR3: TGTGCCAGCAGCGCCAAGGGGGGCCGGGGAGATAATTCACCCCTCCACTTT.

The V and J genes are TRBV13 and TRBJ1-2, with 11 positions matching TRBD1. J gave up 1 base and V 4 bases, and 11 bases lay outside the gene matches. Germline lookup yields CDR1 PRHDT and CDR2 FYEKMQ (reference sequence). This CDR3 is built from 18 residues. CDR3 nucleotide sequence: TGTGCCAGCAGCTCACCCCTAGGACAGGGGGCTGATAACTATGGCTACACCTTC. Its protein product is CASSSPLGQGADNYGYTF. Filled out from reference TRBV13 and TRBJ1-2, the complete variable domain reads AAGVIQSPRHLIKEKRETATLKCYPIPRHDTVYWYQQGPGQDPQFLISFYEKMQSDKGSIPDRFSAQQFSDYHSELNMSSLELGDSALYFCASSSPLGQGADNYGYTFGSGTRLTVV.

The J gene is TRBJ1-1, the V gene TRBV28; D may be TRBD1 (5 bases). CDR3 length equals 15 residues. Trimming cost V 6 bases and J 1 base, with 15 bases left between them. CDR1 is MDHEN and CDR2 is SYDVKM in the germline V gene. The CDR3 here is CASRPSGGWNTEAFF. CDR3 sequence (DNA): TGTGCCAGCAGACCCTCGGGGGGGTGGAACACTGAAGCTTTCTTT.

The J gene is TRBJ1-2, the V gene TRBV19; D not resolved. Deletions cut 5 bases from V and 7 bases from J, with 14 bases between. Germline CDR1 LNHDA, CDR2 SQIVND (reference sequence). This CDR3 has 13 residues. In DNA form, the CDR3 reads TGTGCCAGTAGTTTAACGGGAGGGAGTGGCTACACCTTC. Its protein product is CASSLTGGSGYTF.

This sequence joins TRBV27 and TRBJ2-7; 10 nucleotides line up with TRBD1. The CDR3 is 15 residues long. Per the germline V gene, CDR1 is MNHEY and CDR2 is SMNVEV (reference sequence). J lost 3 bases, V lost 4 bases, and 6 bases had no gene match. This CDR3 is CASSYVTGGFYEQYF. CDR3 coding DNA: TGTGCCAGCAGTTACGTGACAGGGGGCTTCTACGAGCAGTACTTC.

This chain links TRBV7-9 with TRBJ2-7; D perhaps matches TRBD1 (6 bases). This CDR3 spans 15 amino acids. Between the trimmed V and J ends, which lost 1 base and 1 base, there was a span of 11 bases. In germline, CDR1 is SEHNR, CDR2 FQNEAQ (reference sequence). CDR3 protein: CASSLVNRVSYEQYF. Written as DNA, the CDR3 is TGTGCCAGCAGCTTAGTAAACAGGGTATCCTACGAGCAGTACTTC.

The CDR3 nucleotides read TGTGCCAGCAGCTCCACACAGTCACGGCCCCAGCATTTT. Protein sequence: CASSSTQSRPQHF. V gene TRBV7-2 combines with J gene TRBJ1-5, with D uncertain. V dropped 4 bases and J dropped 9 bases, with 13 bases sitting between them. Per germline, CDR1 SGHTA and CDR2 FQGNSA. The CDR3 covers 13 residues.

As to this clone: Within the sample, other DNA sequences also encode this same CDR3. The CDR3 loop is CASTDRGRGNQPQHF. The CDR3, as DNA: TGTGCCAGCACAGACAGGGGCCGGGGCAATCAGCCCCAGCATTTT. The chain links TRBV2 to TRBJ1-5; 8 bases fit TRBD1. The CDR3 extends over 15 amino acids. With V trimmed by 7 bases and J by 2 bases, 7 bases remained unmatched. The germline V gene encodes CDR1 SNHLY and CDR2 FYNNEI. Variable domain in full (rest from reference TRBV2 and TRBJ1-5): EPEVTQTPSHQVTQMGQEVILRCVPISNHLYFYWYRQILGQKVEFLVSFYNNEISEKSEIFDDQFSVERPDGSNFTLKIRSTKLEDSAMYFCASTDRGRGNQPQHFGDGTRLSIL.

This sequence joins TRBV2 and TRBJ1-5; tentatively, D is TRBD1 (5 bases). Germline-derived CDR1 and CDR2 are SNHLY and FYNNEI. The V gene lost 4 bases and the J gene lost 5 bases, with 15 bases spanning the gap. The CDR3 is 15 residues long. The CDR3 DNA follows: TGTGCCAGCAGTGTCGGGGACTTTAGGGATCAGCCCCAGCATTTT. Translation gives CASSVGDFRDQPQHF.

The genes are TRBV27 and TRBJ1-5; weak D call: TRBD1 (5 bases). Trimming left V 6 bases short and J 4 bases short, with 22 bases between. Germline-derived CDR1 and CDR2 are MNHEY and SMNVEV (reference sequence). The CDR3 totals 17 residues. This chain's CDR3 is CASSSKYGGTLNQPQHF. CDR3 nucleotide sequence: TGTGCCAGCAGCTCAAAGTATGGCGGGACGCTTAATCAGCCCCAGCATTTT.

The chain uses TRBV19 and TRBJ2-3, with 8 nucleotides matching TRBD1. Germline CDR1 and CDR2: LNHDA and SQIVND (reference sequence). CDR3 length: 14 residues. With 1 base clipped from V and 5 bases from J, the junction kept 2 bases outside the gene matches. This CDR3 is CASSIGQGIDTQYF. The CDR3 DNA sequence: TGTGCCAGTAGTATAGGACAGGGGATAGATACGCAGTATTTT.

The chain joins TRBV10-3 to TRBJ1-2; D not resolved. Trimming took 0 bases from V and 6 from J, leaving 11 bases between them. The CDR3 is made up of 14 amino acids. In germline, CDR1 is ENHRY, CDR2 SYGVKD. The CDR3 here is CAISESEGQDGYTF. The CDR3 DNA is TGTGCCATCAGTGAGTCCGAGGGTCAGGATGGCTACACCTTC.

The chain uses TRBV15 and TRBJ1-5, with D possibly matching TRBD1 (5 bases). The length of the CDR3 is 15 residues. With 0 bases removed from V and 5 bases from J, the gap between germline ends came to 11 bases. The germline V gene encodes CDR1 LNHNV and CDR2 YYDKDF (reference sequence). CDR3 residues: CATSRDGQGHQPQHF. The CDR3 nucleotides read TGTGCCACCAGCAGAGATGGCCAGGGCCATCAGCCCCAGCATTTT.

The chain carries TRBV30 and TRBJ1-1; 7 bases map to TRBD1. V shed 0 bases and J 5 bases; nucleotides not matched to a gene: 3. CDR3 length equals 13 residues. Germline V gives CDR1 GTSNPN, CDR2 SVGIG (reference sequence). Here the CDR3 DNA reads TGTGCCTGGAGTGTAGAGGGGGCGACTGAAGCTTTCTTT. This sequence encodes CAWSVEGATEAFF. The entire variable domain, with the rest obtained from reference TRBV30 and TRBJ1-1, is as follows: SQTIHQWPATLVQPVGSPLSLECTVEGTSNPNLYWYRQAAGRGLQLLFYSVGIGQISSEVPQNLSASRPQDRQFILSSKKLLLSDSGFYLCAWSVEGATEAFFGQGTRLTVV.

J is TRBJ2-1 and V is TRBV7-9; D may be TRBD2 (5 bases). The CDR3 is made up of 15 amino acids. V dropped 4 bases and J dropped 8 bases, with 18 bases sitting between them. Germline CDR1 SEHNR, CDR2 FQNEAQ (reference sequence). The DNA of the CDR3 is TGTGCCAGCAGCTCCCGCCGGGATTTAACTTATGAGCAGTTCTTC. This codes for CASSSRRDLTYEQFF.

The V gene is TRBV2, the J gene TRBJ1-2; TRBD1 aligns across 8 bases. Germline CDR1 and CDR2: SNHLY and FYNNEI. This CDR3 has 16 amino acids. The trim removed 6 bases at V and 8 bases at J, leaving 17 bases unmatched. This chain's CDR3 is CASSLAASDRGGGYTF. CDR3 bases: TGTGCCAGCAGCCTGGCCGCCTCTGACAGGGGCGGAGGCTACACCTTC.

This chain joins TRBV7-2 and TRBJ2-7; D is unclear. Trimming took 2 bases from V and 6 from J, leaving 17 bases between them. This CDR3 has 15 residues. The germline CDR1 and CDR2 sequences are SGHTA and FQGNSA. The CDR3 here is CASSLLSTRSSEQYF. The DNA of the CDR3 is TGTGCCAGCAGCTTATTAAGTACTCGTTCGAGCGAGCAGTACTTC.

V usage is TRBV5-1 and J usage is TRBJ2-7; D perhaps matches TRBD1 (7 bases). The length of the CDR3 is 14 residues. V was shortened by 4 bases and J by 11 bases, with 22 bases between the two germline ends. CDR1 SGHRS and CDR2 YFSETQ come from the germline V gene. CDR3 region: CASSAGTANEGEYF. CDR3 in DNA: TGCGCCAGCAGCGCGGGGACAGCTAACGAAGGGGAGTACTTC.

This sequence joins TRBV5-5 and TRBJ2-7; 9 nucleotides agree with TRBD1. V shed 4 bases, J shed 1 base, and the junction held 6 bases outside the gene matches. Germline CDR1 SGHKS, CDR2 YYEKEE (reference sequence). The CDR3 has 15 residues. Here the CDR3 DNA reads TGTGCCAGCAGCATCCCGGGACAGGGATCCTACGAGCAGTACTTC. Its protein is CASSIPGQGSYEQYF.

The chain uses TRBV7-2 and TRBJ1-2, with D unclear. CDR3 size: 14 residues. The germline CDR1 and CDR2 sequences are SGHTA and FQGNSA. Trimming shortened V by 3 bases and J by 0 bases, and 8 bases separated the two germline ends. The CDR3 DNA is TGTGCCAGCAGCTTGACTCAGACTAACTATGGCTACACCTTC. It encodes CASSLTQTNYGYTF.

The rearrangement links TRBV6-6 to TRBJ1-1, with unresolved D. Germline V gene lookup returns CDR1 MNHNY and CDR2 SVGAGI (reference sequence). The CDR3 consists of 14 residues. Trimming took 8 bases from V and 1 from J, leaving 14 bases between them. The CDR3 DNA reads TGTGCCAGCGCTCCCCAACCCGGGAACACTGAAGCTTTCTTT. It specifies CASAPQPGNTEAFF.